This T cell receptor beta chain was captured in a study of control samples from healthy donors and cancer patients. CDR3 length equals 17 residues. Trimming pared 0 bases from V and 0 bases from J, leaving 10 bases between. Germline CDR1 SGHRS, CDR2 YFSETQ. The data were produced by immunoSEQ multiplex PCR, yet TCRdb's version contains in-frame clones alone and is incomplete. The sample holds about 140,000 clones, 85% to 95% seen once. Sequencing was carried out using blood. The TCR was taken from a man in his forties in good health. The chain is built from TRBV5-1 and TRBJ1-6; D is uncertain. The CDR3 loop reads CASSLVPVSSYNSPLHF. CDR3 coding DNA: TGCGCCAGCAGCTTGGTCCCAGTCAGCTCCTATAATTCACCCCTCCACTTT.